Described below is a single T cell receptor beta chain sequence and its context. The antigen is undetermined. The data belong to a study of CD8 T cells in Susac syndrome. Study-level findings and limits: Only a relatively small number of individuals were included in the TCR sequencing and HLA analysis.

CDR3 length: 12 residues. The germline gives CDR1 MNHNS, CDR2 SASEGT. The V end lost 5 bases, the J end lost 5 bases, and 8 bases lay between the germline ends. An amount of RNA that ranged from roughly 0.5 to 1 ug was reverse transcribed with random hexamers. Amplification of TCR beta CDR3 by immunoSEQ multiplex PCR spanned 54 Vbeta and 13 Jbeta. One entry per CDR3 protein results from TCRdb running MiXCR on the immunoSEQ multiplex PCR reads. Here the sample spans under 200,000 distinct CDR3 sequences, 90% to 95% being singletons. The CD8+ and CD4+ T cells were negatively isolated, with the TEMRA cells enriched by FACS.

The sequencing sample was made of CD4+ T cells from PBMCs. This receptor was taken from a human donor with Susac syndrome. J is TRBJ2-3 and V is TRBV6-1, with D possibly matching TRBD1 (5 bases). For the CDR3, the DNA is TGTGCCAGCAGTTATAGGGGAGATACGCAGTATTTT. Translated: CASSYRGDTQYF.